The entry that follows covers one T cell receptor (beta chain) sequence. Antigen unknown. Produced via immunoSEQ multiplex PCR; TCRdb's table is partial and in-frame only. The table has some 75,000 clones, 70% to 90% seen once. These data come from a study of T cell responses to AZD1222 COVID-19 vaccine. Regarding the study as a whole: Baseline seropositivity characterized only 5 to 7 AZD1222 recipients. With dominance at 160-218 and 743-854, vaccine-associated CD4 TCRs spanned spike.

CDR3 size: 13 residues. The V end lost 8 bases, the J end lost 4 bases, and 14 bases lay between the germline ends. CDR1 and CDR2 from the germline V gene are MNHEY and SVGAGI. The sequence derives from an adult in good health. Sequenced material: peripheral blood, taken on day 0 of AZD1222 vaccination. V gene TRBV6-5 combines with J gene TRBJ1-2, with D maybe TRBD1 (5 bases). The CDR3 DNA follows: TGTGCCAGCCGGGACCTAAGCATCTATGGCTACACCTTC. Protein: CASRDLSIYGYTF.